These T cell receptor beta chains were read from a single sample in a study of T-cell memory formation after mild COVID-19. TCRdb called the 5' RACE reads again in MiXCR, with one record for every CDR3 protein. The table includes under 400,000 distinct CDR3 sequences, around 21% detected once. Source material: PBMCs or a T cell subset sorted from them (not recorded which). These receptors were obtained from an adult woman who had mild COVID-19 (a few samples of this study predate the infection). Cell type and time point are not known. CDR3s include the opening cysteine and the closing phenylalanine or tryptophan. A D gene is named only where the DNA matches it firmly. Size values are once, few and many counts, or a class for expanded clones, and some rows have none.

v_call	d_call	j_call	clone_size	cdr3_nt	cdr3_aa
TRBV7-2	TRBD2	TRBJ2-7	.	TGTGCCAGCAGCTTAGCGGGAGGGCCAGAGGAGCAGTACTTC	CASSLAGGPEEQYF
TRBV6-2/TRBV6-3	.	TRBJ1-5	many	TGTGCCAGCAGTTACAGGGATCAGCCCCAGCATTTT	CASSYRDQPQHF
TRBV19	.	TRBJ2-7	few	TGTGCCAGTAGAATGGGGGGAGACGGTACCTACGAGCAGTACTTC	CASRMGGDGTYEQYF
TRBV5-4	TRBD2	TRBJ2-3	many	TGTGCCAGCAGCTTGGAGACTAGCGGGATCGCAGATACGCAGTATTTT	CASSLETSGIADTQYF
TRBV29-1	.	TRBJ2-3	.	TGCAGCGTGACACGTCAAGGAGATACGCAGTATTTT	CSVTRQGDTQYF
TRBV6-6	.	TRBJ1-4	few	TGTGCCATCGTGCGGACGGTCGGTGAAAAACTGTTTTTT	CAIVRTVGEKLFF
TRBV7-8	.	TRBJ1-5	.	TGTGCCAGCAGATTTGGACGAAATCAGCCCCAGCATTTT	CASRFGRNQPQHF
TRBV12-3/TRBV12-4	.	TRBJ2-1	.	TGTGCCAGCAGTTTGCCTAGCGTCAATGAGCAGTTCTTC	CASSLPSVNEQFF
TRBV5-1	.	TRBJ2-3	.	TGCGCCAGCAGCTACACAGGAGAAGTCACAGATACGCAGTATTTT	CASSYTGEVTDTQYF
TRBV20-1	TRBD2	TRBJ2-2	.	TGCAGTGCTAGAGAGAAGGCTAGCGGGAACACCGGGGAGCTGTTTTTT	CSAREKASGNTGELFF
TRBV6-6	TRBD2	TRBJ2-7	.	TGTGCCAGCAGTTACTCGAATAGCGGGAGCTACGAGCAGTACTTC	CASSYSNSGSYEQYF
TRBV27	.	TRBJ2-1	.	TGTGCCAGCACTAAACGGGGTACCCACAATGAGCAGTTCTTC	CASTKRGTHNEQFF
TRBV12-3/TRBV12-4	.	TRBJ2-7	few	TGTGCCAGCAGTTTTTCGAGGGTACCCTACGAGCAGTACTTC	CASSFSRVPYEQYF
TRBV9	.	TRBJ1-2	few	TGTGCCAGCAGCGTAGCCGCAGGATCTAACTATGGCTACACCTTC	CASSVAAGSNYGYTF